This entry describes one T cell receptor (beta chain). Its target is not known. The data were taken from a study of vaccination effects on CD4 cells after COVID-19. Isolating CD4+ T cells followed ten to eleven days of culture. Of the BNT162b2 and mRNA-1273 vaccines, participants received two doses of one or the other. CDR1 is MNHEY, CDR2 SVGAGI, per germline. The CDR3 is 14 amino acids. V was pared by 6 bases and J by 1 base, with 12 bases between. Produced via immunoSEQ multiplex PCR; TCRdb's table is partial and in-frame only. The top ten hold more than 7.5% of the sample, which has about 40,000 clones, around two thirds seen once.

This material consisted of CD4+ T cells from PBMCs cultured without peptide, taken after COVID-19 vaccination. The rearrangement links TRBV6-5 to TRBJ1-1; no definite D call. The clonotype originates from a human donor who received a COVID-19 vaccine. The CDR3 sequence: CASSYSLGNTEAFF. CDR3 nucleotide sequence: TGTGCCAGCAGCTATTCCTTGGGGAACACTGAAGCTTTCTTT.